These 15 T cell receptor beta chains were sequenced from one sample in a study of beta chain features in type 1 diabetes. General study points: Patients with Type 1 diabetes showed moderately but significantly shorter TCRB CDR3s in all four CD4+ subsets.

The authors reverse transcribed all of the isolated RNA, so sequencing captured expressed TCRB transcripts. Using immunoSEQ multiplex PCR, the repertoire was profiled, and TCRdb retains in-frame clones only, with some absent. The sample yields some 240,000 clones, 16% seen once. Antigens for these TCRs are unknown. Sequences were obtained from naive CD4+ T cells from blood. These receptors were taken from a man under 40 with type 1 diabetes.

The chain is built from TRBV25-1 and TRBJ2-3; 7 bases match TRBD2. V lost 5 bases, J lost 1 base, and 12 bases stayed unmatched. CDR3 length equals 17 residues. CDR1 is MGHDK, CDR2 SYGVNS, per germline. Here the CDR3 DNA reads TGTGCCAGCAGTAAGGCTGGACCGGGAGGTCGCACAGATACGCAGTATTTT. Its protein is CASSKAGPGGRTDTQYF.

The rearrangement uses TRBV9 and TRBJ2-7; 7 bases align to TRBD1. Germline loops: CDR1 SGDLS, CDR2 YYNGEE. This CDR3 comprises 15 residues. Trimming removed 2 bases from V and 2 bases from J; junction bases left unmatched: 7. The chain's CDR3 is CASSVGTASTYEQYF. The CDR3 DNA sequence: TGTGCCAGCAGCGTCGGGACAGCATCTACCTACGAGCAGTACTTC. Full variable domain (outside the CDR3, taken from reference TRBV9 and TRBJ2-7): DSGVTQTPKHLITATGQRVTLRCSPRSGDLSVYWYQQSLDQGLQFLIQYYNGEERAKGNILERFSAQQFPDLHSELNLSSLELGDSALYFCASSVGTASTYEQYFGPGTRLTVT.

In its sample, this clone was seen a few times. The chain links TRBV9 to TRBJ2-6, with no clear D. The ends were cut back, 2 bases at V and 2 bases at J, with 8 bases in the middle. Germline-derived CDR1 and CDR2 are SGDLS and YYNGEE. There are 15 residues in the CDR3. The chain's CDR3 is CASSVWGTGANVLTF. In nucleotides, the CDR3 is TGTGCCAGCAGCGTCTGGGGAACTGGGGCCAACGTCCTGACTTTC.

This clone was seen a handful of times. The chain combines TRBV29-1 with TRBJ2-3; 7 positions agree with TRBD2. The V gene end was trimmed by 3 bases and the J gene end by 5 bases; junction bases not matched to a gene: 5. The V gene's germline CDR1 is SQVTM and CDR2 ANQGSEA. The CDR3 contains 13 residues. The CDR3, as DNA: TGCAGCGTTGATCCCCGGGGGGTAGATACGCAGTATTTT. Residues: CSVDPRGVDTQYF.

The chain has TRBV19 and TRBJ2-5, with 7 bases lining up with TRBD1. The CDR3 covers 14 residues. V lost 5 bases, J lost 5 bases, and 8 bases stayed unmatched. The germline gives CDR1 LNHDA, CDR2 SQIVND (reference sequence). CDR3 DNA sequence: TGTGCCAGTAGTGCAACGACAGGGCTGGAGACCCAGTACTTC. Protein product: CASSATTGLETQYF.

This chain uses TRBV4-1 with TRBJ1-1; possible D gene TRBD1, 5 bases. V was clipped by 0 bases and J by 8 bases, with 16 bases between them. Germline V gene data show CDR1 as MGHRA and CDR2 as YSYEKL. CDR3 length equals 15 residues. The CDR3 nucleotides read TGCGCCAGCAGCCAAGAAGGAGACGGGGGTCCGGAAGCTTTCTTT. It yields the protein CASSQEGDGGPEAFF.

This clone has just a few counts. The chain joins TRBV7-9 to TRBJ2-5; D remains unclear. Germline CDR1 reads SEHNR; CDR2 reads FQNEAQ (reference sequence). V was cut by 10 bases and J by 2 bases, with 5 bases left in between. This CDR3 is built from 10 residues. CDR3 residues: CATQQETQYF. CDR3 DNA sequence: TGTGCCACCCAACAAGAGACCCAGTACTTC.

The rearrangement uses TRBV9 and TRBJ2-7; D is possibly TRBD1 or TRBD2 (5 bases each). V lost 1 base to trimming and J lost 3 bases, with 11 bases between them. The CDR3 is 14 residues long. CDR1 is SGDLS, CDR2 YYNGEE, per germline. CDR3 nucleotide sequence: TGTGCCAGCAGCGTAACCGGGGCCAGCTACGAGCAGTACTTC. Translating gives CASSVTGASYEQYF.

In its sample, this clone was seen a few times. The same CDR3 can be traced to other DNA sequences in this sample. The CDR3 reads CASSATSGSYEQYF. The CDR3 DNA is TGTGCCAGCAGCGCCACTAGCGGGAGCTACGAGCAGTACTTC. V gene TRBV9 combines with J gene TRBJ2-7; 11 bases agree with TRBD2. In germline, CDR1 is SGDLS, CDR2 YYNGEE. The CDR3 extends over 14 amino acids. The V gene end was trimmed by 3 bases and the J gene end by 3 bases; junction bases not matched to a gene: 2.

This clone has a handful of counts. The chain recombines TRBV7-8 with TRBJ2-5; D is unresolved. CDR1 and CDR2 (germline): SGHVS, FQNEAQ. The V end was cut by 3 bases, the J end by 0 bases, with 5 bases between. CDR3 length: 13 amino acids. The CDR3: CASSFSYQETQYF. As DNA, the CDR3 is TGTGCCAGCAGCTTTAGTTACCAAGAGACCCAGTACTTC.

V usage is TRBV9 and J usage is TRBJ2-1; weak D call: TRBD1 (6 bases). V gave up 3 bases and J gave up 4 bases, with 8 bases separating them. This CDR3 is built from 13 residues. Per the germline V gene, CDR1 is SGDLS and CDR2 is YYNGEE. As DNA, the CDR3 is TGTGCCAGCAGCGCGGACAGTTACAATGAGCAGTTCTTC. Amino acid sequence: CASSADSYNEQFF.

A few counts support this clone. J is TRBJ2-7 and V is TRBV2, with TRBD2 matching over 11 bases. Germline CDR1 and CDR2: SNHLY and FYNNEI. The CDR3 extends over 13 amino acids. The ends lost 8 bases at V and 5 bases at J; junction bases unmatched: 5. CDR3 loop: CASLRGLADEQYF. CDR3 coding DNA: TGTGCCAGCTTGAGGGGACTAGCGGACGAGCAGTACTTC.

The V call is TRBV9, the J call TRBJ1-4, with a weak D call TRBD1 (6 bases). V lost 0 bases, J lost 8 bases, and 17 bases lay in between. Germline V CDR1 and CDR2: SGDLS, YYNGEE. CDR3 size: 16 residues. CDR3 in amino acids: CASSVASGASGEKLFF. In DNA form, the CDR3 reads TGTGCCAGCAGCGTAGCTTCGGGGGCTTCGGGAGAAAAACTGTTTTTT. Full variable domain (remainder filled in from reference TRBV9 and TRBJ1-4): DSGVTQTPKHLITATGQRVTLRCSPRSGDLSVYWYQQSLDQGLQFLIQYYNGEERAKGNILERFSAQQFPDLHSELNLSSLELGDSALYFCASSVASGASGEKLFFGSGTQLSVL.

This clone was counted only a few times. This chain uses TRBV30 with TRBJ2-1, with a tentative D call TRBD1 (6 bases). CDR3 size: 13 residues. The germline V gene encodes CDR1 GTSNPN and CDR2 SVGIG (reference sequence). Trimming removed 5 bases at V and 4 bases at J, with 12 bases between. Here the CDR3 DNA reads TGTGCCTGGGGACAGAGTTCTTACAATGAGCAGTTCTTC. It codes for CAWGQSSYNEQFF.

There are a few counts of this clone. The CDR3 nucleotides read TGTGCCAGCAGTAACAGGCTGCGATACTATGGCTACACCTTC. It codes for CASSNRLRYYGYTF. The chain carries TRBV7-2 and TRBJ1-2; a weak D match, TRBD1 (5 bases). This CDR3 contains 14 residues. Germline V lookup: CDR1 SGHTA, CDR2 FQGNSA. Trimming left V 6 bases short and J 3 bases short, with 14 bases between.